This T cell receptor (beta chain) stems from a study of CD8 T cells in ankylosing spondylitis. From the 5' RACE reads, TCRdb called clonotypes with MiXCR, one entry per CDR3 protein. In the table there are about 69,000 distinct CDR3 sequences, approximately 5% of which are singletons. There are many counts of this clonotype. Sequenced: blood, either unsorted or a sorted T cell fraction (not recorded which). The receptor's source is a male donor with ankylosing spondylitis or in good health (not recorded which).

CDR3 DNA: TGCAGCGCCCCAAACCTAGACAAGCTAAACACTGAAGCTTTCTTT. This encodes CSAPNLDKLNTEAFF. The rearrangement uses TRBV29-1 and TRBJ1-1; no definite D call. Per germline, CDR1 SQVTM and CDR2 ANQGSEA. V dropped 7 bases and J dropped 2 bases, with 20 bases sitting between them. CDR3 length: 15 residues.